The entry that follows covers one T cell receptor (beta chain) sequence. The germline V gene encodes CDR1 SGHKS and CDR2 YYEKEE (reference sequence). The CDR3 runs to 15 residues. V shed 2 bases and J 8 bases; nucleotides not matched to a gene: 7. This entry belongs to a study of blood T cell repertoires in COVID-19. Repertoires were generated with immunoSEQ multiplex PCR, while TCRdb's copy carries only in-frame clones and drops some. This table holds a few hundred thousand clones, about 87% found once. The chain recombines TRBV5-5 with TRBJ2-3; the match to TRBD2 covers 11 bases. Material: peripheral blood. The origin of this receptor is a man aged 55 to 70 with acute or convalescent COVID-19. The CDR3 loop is CASSLGSGGAGTQYF. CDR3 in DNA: TGTGCCAGCAGCTTAGGTAGCGGGGGGGCCGGTACGCAGTATTTT.